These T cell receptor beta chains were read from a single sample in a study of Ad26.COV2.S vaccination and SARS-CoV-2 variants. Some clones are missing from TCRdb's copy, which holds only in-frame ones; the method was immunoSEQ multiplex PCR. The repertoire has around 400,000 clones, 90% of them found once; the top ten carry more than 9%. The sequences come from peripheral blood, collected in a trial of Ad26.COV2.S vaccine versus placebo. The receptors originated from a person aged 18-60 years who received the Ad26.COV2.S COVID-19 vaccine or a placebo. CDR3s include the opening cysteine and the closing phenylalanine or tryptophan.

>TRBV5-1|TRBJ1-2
CASSAGQGSGGYTF
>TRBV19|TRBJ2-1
CASSMVAGGNNEQFF
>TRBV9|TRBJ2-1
CASSVGETNEQFF
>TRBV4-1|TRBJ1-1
CASSQGDRGQHRHTEAFF
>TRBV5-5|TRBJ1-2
CASSQGQLNYGYTF
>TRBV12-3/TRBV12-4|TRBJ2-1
CASQNTGGDEQFF
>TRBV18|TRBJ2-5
CASSPIRQQETQYF
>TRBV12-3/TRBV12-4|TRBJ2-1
CASRGQHALGQFF
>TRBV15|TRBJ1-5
CATSRGGDSNQPQHF
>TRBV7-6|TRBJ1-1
CASSSLLTGTEAFF
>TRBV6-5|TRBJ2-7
CASSRTSGGYEQYF
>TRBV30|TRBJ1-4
CAWRDRGGFGEKLFF
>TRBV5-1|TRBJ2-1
CASSPTSGSENEQFF
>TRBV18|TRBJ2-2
CASSQATGRTGELFF
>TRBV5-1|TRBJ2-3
CASRPGQGSTDTQYF
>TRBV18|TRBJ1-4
CASSKGQGTNEKLFF
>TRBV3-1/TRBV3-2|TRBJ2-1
CASSLAGLNEQFF
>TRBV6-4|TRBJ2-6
CASSDISGANVLTF
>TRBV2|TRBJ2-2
CASSLDLHRELFF
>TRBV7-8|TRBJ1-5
CASSSDRGRDQPQHF
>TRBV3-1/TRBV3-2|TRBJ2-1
CASSHNPHPSGNEQFF
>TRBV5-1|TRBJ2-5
CASSPRGSPETQYF
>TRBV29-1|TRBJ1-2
CSVTGTGPSNYGYTF
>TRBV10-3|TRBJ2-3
CAISTLQFPSTDTQYF
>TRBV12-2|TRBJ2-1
CASRPNYSGRAEYEQFF
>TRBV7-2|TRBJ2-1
CASSHRGIISHNEQFF
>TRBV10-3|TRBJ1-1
CAISESWNTEAFF
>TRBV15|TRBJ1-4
CATSRDRAATNEKLFF
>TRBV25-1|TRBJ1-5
CASSDAGGNQPQHF
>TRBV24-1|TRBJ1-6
CATSVGWNSPLHF
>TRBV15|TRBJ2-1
CATSRRQGSDEQFF
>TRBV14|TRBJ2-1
CASSRNQGREVQFF
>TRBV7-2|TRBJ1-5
CASSLLAGDQPQHF
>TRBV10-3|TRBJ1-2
CAISVHRESTNYGYTF
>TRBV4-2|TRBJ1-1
CASSHGTGNTEAFF
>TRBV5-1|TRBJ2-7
CASSLDGRYEQYF
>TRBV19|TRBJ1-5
CASSYMPSGYSNQPQHF
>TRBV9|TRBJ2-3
CASSVFPLTDTQYF
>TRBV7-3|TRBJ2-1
CASSLETGGTEQFF
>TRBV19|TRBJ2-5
CASSIGLAGEPQYF
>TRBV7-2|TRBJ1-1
CASSDRDSLNTEAFF
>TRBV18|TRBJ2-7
CASSTQQGFNYEQYF
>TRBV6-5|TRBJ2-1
CASSFSGRHYNEQFF
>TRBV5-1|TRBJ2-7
CASSSVGTSHYEQYF
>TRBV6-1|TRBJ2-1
CASSDGTRYNEQFF
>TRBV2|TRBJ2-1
CASSPPSGRRNEQFF
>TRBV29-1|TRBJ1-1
CSVEHTEAFF
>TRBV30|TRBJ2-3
CAWSVGTGGPDTQYF
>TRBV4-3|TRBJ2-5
CASSQDRVEGGTQYF
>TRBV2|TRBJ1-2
CASRSGWTDYGYTF
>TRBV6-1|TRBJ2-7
CASSEALEGSYEQYF
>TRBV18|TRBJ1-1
CASSPRRNTEAFF
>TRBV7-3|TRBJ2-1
CASSLDGSSYNEQFF
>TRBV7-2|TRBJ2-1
CASSLRPSGRGNEQFF
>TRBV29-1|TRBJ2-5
CSVLGTAGKETQYF
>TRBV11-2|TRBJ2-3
CASSQRRQGAVGVRDTQYF
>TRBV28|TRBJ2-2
CASTPEATGELFF